A selection of T cell receptor beta chains follows, all from one sample in a study of OX40 agonist ivuxolimab in advanced cancers. Libraries were prepared by immunoSEQ multiplex PCR; TCRdb keeps only in-frame clonotypes and omits some of them. The top ten hold 6.5% to 7.5% of the sample, which has roughly 45,000 clones, 80% to 95% seen once. The sample in question was CD4+ or CD8+ T cells sorted from blood, obtained in a trial of the OX40 agonist ivuxolimab. The receptor source for this set is an adult with an advanced solid tumor such as melanoma, head and neck, liver or kidney cancer. Both conserved end residues are trimmed from each CDR3.

v_call: TRBV2; j_call: TRBJ2-2; cdr3_aa: ASSETARTSGNTGELF
v_call: TRBV9; j_call: TRBJ1-2; cdr3_aa: ASSVAVEGNDYGYT
v_call: TRBV19; j_call: TRBJ1-2; cdr3_aa: ASTEGQGLGYT
v_call: TRBV7-3; j_call: TRBJ1-6; cdr3_aa: ASSLSQNNSPLH
v_call: TRBV7-9; j_call: TRBJ1-3; cdr3_aa: ASLGGGRRNTIY
v_call: TRBV6-5; j_call: TRBJ1-2; cdr3_aa: ASSSGQNYGYT
v_call: TRBV6-5; j_call: TRBJ1-1; cdr3_aa: ASSYSFYTEAF
v_call: TRBV6-1; j_call: TRBJ1-6; cdr3_aa: ASSEEDYSYNSPLH
v_call: TRBV6-4; j_call: TRBJ1-2; cdr3_aa: ASSESGYYGYT
v_call: TRBV7-2; j_call: TRBJ2-3; cdr3_aa: ASSSPLARASTDTQY
v_call: TRBV6-5; j_call: TRBJ2-1; cdr3_aa: ASSLDGPNNEQF
v_call: TRBV27; j_call: TRBJ2-5; cdr3_aa: ASSQIGGRMETQY
v_call: TRBV6-6; j_call: TRBJ1-2; cdr3_aa: ASSLGPYGYT
v_call: TRBV5-1; j_call: TRBJ1-1; cdr3_aa: ASSLAGGGGTEAF
v_call: TRBV6-5; j_call: TRBJ1-6; cdr3_aa: ASSPGTDNSPLH
v_call: TRBV5-4; j_call: TRBJ1-1; cdr3_aa: ASSLGTGLGNTEAF
v_call: TRBV15; j_call: TRBJ2-2; cdr3_aa: ATKGRDPPGELF
v_call: TRBV5-4; j_call: TRBJ1-1; cdr3_aa: ASSLDTMGQVLTEAF
v_call: TRBV15; j_call: TRBJ2-3; cdr3_aa: ATGSLNRVTDTQY
v_call: TRBV19; j_call: TRBJ1-1; cdr3_aa: ASTNRGHTEAF
v_call: TRBV7-9; j_call: TRBJ1-6; cdr3_aa: ASSLGGDYNSPLH
v_call: TRBV15; j_call: TRBJ2-1; cdr3_aa: ATSRGTGSSYNEQF
v_call: TRBV4-1; j_call: TRBJ2-3; cdr3_aa: ASSQQGEIGTDTQY
v_call: TRBV19; j_call: TRBJ1-1; cdr3_aa: ASSIGGAGTEAF
v_call: TRBV25-1; j_call: TRBJ2-7; cdr3_aa: ASSASRPDTVNEQY
v_call: TRBV12-5; j_call: TRBJ2-5; cdr3_aa: ASGSGQGAPRPETQY
v_call: TRBV11-1; j_call: TRBJ1-1; cdr3_aa: ASSLQGRDEAF
v_call: TRBV5-6; j_call: TRBJ1-2; cdr3_aa: ASRLLGDNYGYT
v_call: TRBV10-3; j_call: TRBJ1-1; cdr3_aa: AISVEVNTEAF
v_call: TRBV6-5; j_call: TRBJ2-7; cdr3_aa: ASSYSPGGSTYEQY
v_call: TRBV5-1; j_call: TRBJ1-1; cdr3_aa: ASSLIGGINTEAF
v_call: TRBV6-5; j_call: TRBJ2-7; cdr3_aa: ASSYKGTVYEQY
v_call: TRBV28; j_call: TRBJ1-2; cdr3_aa: ASSLLGPGYT
v_call: TRBV7-9; j_call: TRBJ1-4; cdr3_aa: ASSSQQGAEEKLF
v_call: TRBV6-1; j_call: TRBJ1-2; cdr3_aa: ASSEEVGGAAGYGYT
v_call: TRBV5-1; j_call: TRBJ2-1; cdr3_aa: ASSLSPGNEQF
v_call: TRBV21-1; j_call: TRBJ1-6; cdr3_aa: ASSLKARQGYNSPLH
v_call: TRBV30; j_call: TRBJ1-3; cdr3_aa: AWAMGANTIY
v_call: TRBV21-1; j_call: TRBJ2-3; cdr3_aa: ASSQGYRDTQY
v_call: TRBV27; j_call: TRBJ2-3; cdr3_aa: ASSSLASTQY
v_call: TRBV7-9; j_call: TRBJ2-5; cdr3_aa: ASSLGTGETQY
v_call: TRBV7-9; j_call: TRBJ2-4; cdr3_aa: ASSLAGTGGSAKNIQY
v_call: TRBV9; j_call: TRBJ2-7; cdr3_aa: ASSFGQGAIYEQY
v_call: TRBV9; j_call: TRBJ2-3; cdr3_aa: ASSVEGGADTQY